This T cell receptor (beta chain) is drawn from a study of CD8+ T cells in alopecia areata. Treatment meaning: oral pan-JAK inhibitor, 5-10 mg twice daily. cDNA serving as the sequencing template came from extracted, reverse transcribed RNA. Sequencing used immunoSEQ multiplex PCR; TCRdb keeps in-frame clones, though not all of them. The table lists about 200,000 clones, less than 70% of them singletons. The CDR3 sequence is 16 residues long. Germline V gene sequence: CDR1 SNHLY, CDR2 FYNNEI. With 3 bases removed from V and 0 bases from J, the gap between germline ends came to 15 bases. The rearrangement links TRBV2 to TRBJ2-7, with D possibly being TRBD2 (5 bases). The source was CD4+ T cells sorted from blood, collected around week 50, from a patient treated with tofacitinib. The TCR originated in a human donor with alopecia areata. CDR3 DNA sequence: TGTGCCAGCAGTGATATAGCGTTCGGCAGCTCCTACGAGCAGTACTTC. Residues: CASSDIAFGSSYEQYF.